Listed below are T cell receptor beta chains from one sample, sequenced in a study of cytomegalovirus exposure and HLA in healthy donors. The data were produced by immunoSEQ multiplex PCR, yet TCRdb's version contains in-frame clones alone and is incomplete. This sample has 110,000 or so clones; about four fifths occur once, and the top ten carry 1.5%. The sample was PBMCs. These receptors were collected from a young woman in good health and CMV-seronegative. Both conserved end residues are part of each CDR3. Size values are once, few and many counts, or a class for expanded clones, and some rows have none.

abundance: .
j_gene: TRBJ1-1
v_gene: TRBV6-5
CDR3aa: CASRHRWMYTEAFF

abundance: .
j_gene: TRBJ1-1
v_gene: TRBV27
CDR3aa: CASSLLGPTGLSTEAFF

abundance: .
j_gene: TRBJ2-5
v_gene: TRBV11-2
CDR3aa: CASSPSEGVTQYF

abundance: few
j_gene: TRBJ2-7
v_gene: TRBV6-5
CDR3aa: CASSYSGTGLSYEQYF

abundance: .
j_gene: TRBJ2-3
v_gene: TRBV11-2
CDR3aa: CASSLAPAGGGTDTQYF

abundance: .
j_gene: TRBJ1-3
v_gene: TRBV18
CDR3aa: CASSPPVSSGNTIYF

abundance: .
j_gene: TRBJ1-1
v_gene: TRBV6-5
CDR3aa: CASRGTAYYTEAFF

abundance: .
j_gene: TRBJ2-7
v_gene: TRBV12-5
CDR3aa: CASGLSNLRGQYF

abundance: .
j_gene: TRBJ2-5
v_gene: TRBV27
CDR3aa: CASSPMGSFGETQYF

abundance: .
j_gene: TRBJ2-4
v_gene: TRBV19
CDR3aa: CASSAYPGTENIQYF

abundance: .
j_gene: TRBJ2-5
v_gene: TRBV4-2
CDR3aa: CASSQDVEREGRETQYF

abundance: few
j_gene: TRBJ2-7
v_gene: TRBV4-1
CDR3aa: CASSQDEYFYEQYF

abundance: .
j_gene: TRBJ1-1
v_gene: TRBV4-1
CDR3aa: CASRGVLKNTEAFF

abundance: few
j_gene: TRBJ1-2
v_gene: TRBV9
CDR3aa: CASSHFRDRGLGGNYGYTF

abundance: .
j_gene: TRBJ1-2
v_gene: TRBV5-4
CDR3aa: CASSLAGTVWGYTF

abundance: .
j_gene: TRBJ2-1
v_gene: TRBV19
CDR3aa: CASSIGGRSSYNEQFF

abundance: .
j_gene: TRBJ1-2
v_gene: TRBV19
CDR3aa: CASSARRDNYYGYTF

abundance: .
j_gene: TRBJ1-1
v_gene: TRBV6-6
CDR3aa: CASSTPPGNTEAFF

abundance: .
j_gene: TRBJ1-2
v_gene: TRBV5-1
CDR3aa: CASSLGTINYGYTF

abundance: .
j_gene: TRBJ1-5
v_gene: TRBV6-1
CDR3aa: CASSERAGLNQPQHF

abundance: .
j_gene: TRBJ2-7
v_gene: TRBV4-3
CDR3aa: CASSQDVRGILYEQYF

abundance: .
j_gene: TRBJ1-1
v_gene: TRBV6-1
CDR3aa: CASSLGQGFRTEAFF

abundance: .
j_gene: TRBJ1-1
v_gene: TRBV30
CDR3aa: CAWVGDSRIEAFF

abundance: .
j_gene: TRBJ2-7
v_gene: TRBV27
CDR3aa: CASSLSARSYEQYF

abundance: .
j_gene: TRBJ2-7
v_gene: TRBV10-1
CDR3aa: CASSEGGRGEQYF

abundance: .
j_gene: TRBJ1-5
v_gene: TRBV19
CDR3aa: CASSIAMRDSPNQPQHF

abundance: .
j_gene: TRBJ2-2
v_gene: TRBV5-1
CDR3aa: CASSPGGDTGELFF

abundance: .
j_gene: TRBJ2-1
v_gene: TRBV29-1
CDR3aa: CSVEEGQGWFF